These 5 T cell receptor beta chains came from one sample sequenced in a study of T cell responses to AZD1222 COVID-19 vaccine. Data came from immunoSEQ multiplex PCR; TCRdb stores just in-frame clones and leaves some out. Here the sample spans more than 65,000 clones, about 78% being singletons. The material sequenced was peripheral blood, taken on day 0 of AZD1222 vaccination. The receptors stem from an adult in good health.

This clone was picked up one time. The chain is built from TRBV5-5 and TRBJ1-4; D remains ambiguous. Trimming took off 4 bases at V and 5 bases at J, with 15 bases between the two ends. Germline assignment: CDR1 SGHKS and CDR2 YYEKEE (reference sequence). This CDR3 is 15 amino acids long. CDR3 in amino acids: CASSPLGEANEKLFF. CDR3 coding DNA: TGTGCCAGCAGCCCTCTCGGGGAGGCGAATGAAAAACTGTTTTTT.

This clone was observed a single time. The chain employs TRBV5-1 and TRBJ2-3; TRBD1 might be the D (5 bases). The V end was cut by 8 bases, the J end by 3 bases, with 16 bases between. The germline CDR1 and CDR2 sequences are SGHRS and YFSETQ. The CDR3 contains 14 residues. In DNA form, the CDR3 reads TGCGCCAGTGAGACAGCCCCGGAGACAGATACGCAGTATTTT. Encoded protein: CASETAPETDTQYF.

This clone showed up just a few times. This chain uses TRBV5-6 with TRBJ2-7; 7 positions match TRBD1. The germline gives CDR1 SGHDT, CDR2 YYEEEE. The CDR3 loop spans 16 amino acids. After removal of 0 bases from V and 0 bases from J, the junction contained 6 bases not matched to a gene. CDR3 DNA: TGTGCCAGCAGCTTGGCTTCAGGGACAGTCTCCTACGAGCAGTACTTC. Protein: CASSLASGTVSYEQYF.

The chain has TRBV7-2 and TRBJ2-7; 9 positions match TRBD2. V lost 5 bases, J lost 4 bases, and 9 bases stayed unmatched. Germline lookup yields CDR1 SGHTA and CDR2 FQGNSA. The CDR3 spans 15 residues. CDR3 sequence reads: CASSSRGAGGYEQYF. CDR3 sequence (DNA): TGTGCCAGCAGCAGCCGGGGGGCGGGAGGGTACGAGCAGTACTTC.

The rearrangement links TRBV7-9 to TRBJ2-6, with TRBD1 matching over 7 bases. The V gene end was trimmed by 6 bases and the J gene end by 2 bases; junction bases not matched to a gene: 4. There are 15 residues in the CDR3. Germline assignment: CDR1 SEHNR and CDR2 FQNEAQ (reference sequence). The CDR3: CASSSDRAGANVLTF. The DNA of the CDR3 is TGTGCCAGCAGTTCTGACAGGGCTGGGGCCAACGTCCTGACTTTC.